Following are 17 T cell receptor beta chains from one sample sequenced in a study of regulatory T cells in long-lasting Graves disease. Time point given: newly diagnosed GD, antithyroid drugs for less than 3 months. From RNA extracted from PBMCs, the TCR library was made. iRepertoire HTBI primers and Arm-PCR of CDR3 regions built TCR beta libraries. TCRdb reanalysed the multiplex PCR reads using MiXCR and keeps one entry per CDR3 protein. In the table there are about 450,000 distinct CDR3 sequences, 13% to 15% of which are singletons. The same data also contributed to another study, on T cells in Graves' hyperthyroidism and ophthalmopathy.

Specimen: peripheral blood mononuclear cells (PBMCs), collected at new diagnosis, from a patient treated with antithyroid drugs. Receptor source: a woman in her 50s with Graves disease.

This clonotype was picked up a small number of times. The genes are TRBV7-6 and TRBJ2-2, with D possibly TRBD1 on 6 matching bases. This CDR3 region has 14 residues. Trimming shortened V by 3 bases and J by 3 bases, and 8 bases separated the two germline ends. The germline CDR1 and CDR2 sequences are SGHVS and FNYEAQ. CDR3 nucleotide sequence: TGTGCCAGCAGCTTTGGACAGTACACCGGGGAGCTGTTTTTT. It is translated as CASSFGQYTGELFF.

This clonotype appeared many times. The rearrangement joins TRBV5-1 to TRBJ2-2, with 9 bases identical to TRBD2. The CDR3 spans 17 residues. Germline V gene lookup returns CDR1 SGHRS and CDR2 YFSETQ. J gave up 5 bases and V 1 base, and 9 bases lay outside the gene matches. This chain's CDR3 is CASSLSFSGSVTGELFF. CDR3 coding DNA: TGCGCCAGCAGCTTGTCATTTAGCGGGAGTGTTACCGGGGAGCTGTTTTTT. Full variable domain (missing parts from reference TRBV5-1 and TRBJ2-2): KAGVTQTPRYLIKTRGQQVTLSCSPISGHRSVSWYQQTPGQGLQFLFEYFSETQRNKGNFPGRFSGRQFSNSRSEMNVSTLELGDSALYLCASSLSFSGSVTGELFFGEGSRLTVL.

Ten or more counts support this clonotype. The chain recombines TRBV2 with TRBJ2-1; 15 nucleotides match TRBD2. The CDR3 is made up of 16 amino acids. J gave up 4 bases and V 6 bases, and 4 bases lay outside the gene matches. Germline V lookup: CDR1 SNHLY, CDR2 FYNNEI. The CDR3 protein is CASSGTSGRSYNEQFF. DNA for the CDR3: TGTGCCAGCAGCGGGACTAGCGGGAGGTCTTACAATGAGCAGTTCTTC.

The chain has TRBV5-1 and TRBJ2-5, with D possibly being TRBD2 (5 bases). Germline V CDR1 and CDR2: SGHRS, YFSETQ. Trimming took off 5 bases at V and 3 bases at J, with 11 bases between the two ends. This CDR3 has 13 amino acids. The CDR3 loop reads CASRWTLKETQYF. For the CDR3, the DNA is TGCGCCAGCAGGTGGACTCTAAAAGAGACCCAGTACTTC.

This chain links TRBV9 with TRBJ2-5, with D perhaps TRBD2 (6 bases). The length of the CDR3 is 14 residues. Trimming shortened V by 0 bases and J by 5 bases, and 11 bases separated the two germline ends. The germline V gene has CDR1 SGDLS and CDR2 YYNGEE. This chain's CDR3 is CASSVAQGGETQYF. CDR3 DNA sequence: TGTGCCAGCAGCGTAGCTCAGGGAGGCGAGACCCAGTACTTC.

This chain connects TRBV6-1 to TRBJ2-7; D gene uncertain. Trimming cost V 2 bases and J 4 bases, with 9 bases left between them. CDR1 MNHNS and CDR2 SASEGT come from the germline V gene. The CDR3 extends over 13 amino acids. The CDR3 DNA reads as TGTGCCAGCAGTGAAAGGAACAGTTACGAGCAGTACTTC. This sequence encodes CASSERNSYEQYF.

There are many counts of this clonotype. V gene TRBV28 combines with J gene TRBJ1-2; D call uncertain. V was cut by 2 bases and J by 3 bases, with 10 bases left in between. Germline CDR1 reads MDHEN; CDR2 reads SYDVKM. The CDR3 consists of 14 residues. The CDR3 nucleotides are TGTGCCAGCAGTTTAGGCCACAGACACTATGGCTACACCTTC. It codes for CASSLGHRHYGYTF.

About this clonotype: Since a much larger clone is just one base distant, this may be a read error. V and J are TRBV6-2 or TRBV6-3 and TRBJ2-1; D is unclear. The CDR3 length is 12 residues. Germline loops: CDR1 MNHEY, CDR2 SVGEGT. For the CDR3, the DNA is TGTGCCAGCAGTTACTCTATGGCCGAGCGGTTCTTC. Translation gives CASSYSMAERFF.

This clonotype was observed at least ten times. The J gene is TRBJ2-3, the V gene TRBV28; unclear D gene. Germline CDR1 is MDHEN and CDR2 is SYDVKM. The CDR3 has 13 residues. Trimming removed 3 bases at V and 4 bases at J, with 8 bases between. CDR3 residues: CASSFAQADTQYF. The CDR3 DNA sequence: TGTGCCAGCAGTTTCGCTCAGGCAGATACGCAGTATTTT. Drawing the rest from reference TRBV28 and TRBJ2-3, the complete variable domain is DVKVTQSSRYLVKRTGEKVFLECVQDMDHENMFWYRQDPGLGLRLIYFSYDVKMKEKGDIPEGYSVSREKKERFSLILESASTNQTSMYLCASSFAQADTQYFGPGTRLTVL.

A word on this clonotype: Since a much larger clone is just one base distant, this may be a read error. This chain uses TRBV28 with TRBJ2-1; D call uncertain. The CDR3 spans 16 residues. Germline V gene lookup returns CDR1 MDHEN and CDR2 SYDVKM. CDR3 coding DNA: TGTGCCAACAGTTTGGGCAGGAGAGACTCCTACAATGAGCAGTTCTTC. It translates to CANSLGRRDSYNEQFF.

Many counts were recorded for this clonotype. The chain combines TRBV12-3 or TRBV12-4 with TRBJ1-2, with 7 nucleotides matching TRBD1. The CDR3 is 15 amino acids. V shed 0 bases and J 3 bases; nucleotides not matched to a gene: 4. The CDR3 loop reads CASSLAVDRDYGYTF. CDR3 nucleotide sequence: TGTGCCAGCAGTTTAGCAGTAGACAGGGACTATGGCTACACCTTC.

In this sample, this clonotype turned up many times. The CDR3 nucleotides read TGCAGTGTCCCATCCGGGACTAGCGGGAGTCCTCCCTACGAGCAGTACTTC. Residues: CSVPSGTSGSPPYEQYF. This chain joins TRBV20-1 and TRBJ2-7; 14 bases align to TRBD2. Germline-derived CDR1 and CDR2 are DFQATT and SNEGSKA (reference sequence). Germline trimming cut 7 bases from V and 2 bases from J; bases unmatched to any gene: 13. The CDR3 runs 17 residues.

This clonotype was seen ten or more times. This chain joins TRBV5-1 and TRBJ2-7, with 10 bases matching TRBD1. The CDR3 spans 16 residues. V trimming: 5 bases; J trimming: 1 base; junction bases outside the gene matches: 9. The germline CDR1 and CDR2 sequences are SGHRS and YFSETQ. The CDR3 loop is CASRRTGGMGSYEQYF. DNA of the CDR3: TGCGCCAGCAGGAGGACAGGGGGAATGGGATCCTACGAGCAGTACTTC.

The chain joins TRBV20-1 to TRBJ2-5; TRBD2 agrees at 10 bases. The CDR3 spans 15 residues. Germline trimming cut 4 bases from V and 0 bases from J; bases unmatched to any gene: 5. The V gene's germline CDR1 is DFQATT and CDR2 SNEGSKA (reference sequence). The CDR3 DNA follows: TGCAGTGCTAAGAGTCTAGCGGGGGACCAAGAGACCCAGTACTTC. This codes for CSAKSLAGDQETQYF.

In its sample, this clonotype was seen many times. V is TRBV12-3 or TRBV12-4 and J is TRBJ2-5; D may correspond to TRBD1 or TRBD2 (5 bases each). Trimming cost V 5 bases and J 5 bases, with 15 bases left between them. The CDR3 length is 14 residues. This CDR3 is CASSRDLALETQYF. In DNA form, the CDR3 reads TGTGCCAGCAGTCGGGACCTCGCGTTGGAGACCCAGTACTTC.

There are many counts of this clonotype. The chain joins TRBV20-1 to TRBJ2-7; possibly TRBD1 for D (6 bases). There are 15 residues in the CDR3. V lost 2 bases and J 3 bases, leaving 17 bases between the germline ends. Germline CDR1 reads DFQATT; CDR2 reads SNEGSKA (reference sequence). The CDR3 region has the DNA TGCAGTGCTAGAAGGGGCGCGACAGGCTTCTACGAGCAGTACTTC. Amino acids: CSARRGATGFYEQYF.

This clonotype appeared many times. DNA of the CDR3: TGCAGTGCTAGACTGTTAACCGGGACTAGCGGGCACGAGCAGTACTTC. Translating it yields CSARLLTGTSGHEQYF. The J gene is TRBJ2-7, the V gene TRBV20-1, with TRBD2 matching over 12 bases. Germline CDR1 is DFQATT and CDR2 is SNEGSKA (reference sequence). After removal of 2 bases from V and 5 bases from J, the junction contained 10 bases not matched to a gene. The CDR3 totals 16 residues.